Below, 31 T cell receptor beta chains from the same sample are listed, as sequenced in a study of vaccination effects on CD4 cells after COVID-19. Viral peptide pool expansion of antigen-specific CD4+ T cells preceded sequencing in the ViraFEST assay. Cells that had been cultured for 10 days were the source of isolated CD4+ T cells. According to the study, vaccine recipients showed no prior SARS-CoV-2 infection and negative nucleocapsid antibodies. The method was immunoSEQ multiplex PCR; TCRdb's version includes in-frame clones alone and lacks a portion of them. The top ten hold about 6% of the sample, which has 50,000 or so clones, more than 70% seen once. These receptors lack a known antigen. This specimen was CD4+ T cells from PBMCs cultured with HCoV-OC43 spike peptides, taken before COVID-19 vaccination. Subset here: HCoV-OC43 spike overlapping peptide pool stimulation. The receptors stem from a human donor who received a COVID-19 vaccine.

The V gene is TRBV6-5, the J gene TRBJ2-7, with a weak D call TRBD2 (7 bases). The CDR3 totals 15 residues. Looked up from germline, CDR1 is MNHEY and CDR2 is SVGAGI. Deletions cut 8 bases from V and 7 bases from J, with 24 bases between. Written as DNA, the CDR3 is TGTGCCAGCCGGAGGATCGGCGGGGGCGCGGGAGAGCAGTACGTC. Translating gives CASRRIGGGAGEQYV.

V usage is TRBV6-1 and J usage is TRBJ2-1, with 7 bases that match TRBD2. Looked up from germline, CDR1 is MNHNS and CDR2 is SASEGT. This CDR3 contains 14 residues. V trimming: 0 bases; J trimming: 8 bases; junction bases outside the gene matches: 4. The CDR3 loop is CASSEALRGDEQFF. The CDR3 coding sequence is TGTGCCAGCAGTGAAGCGCTTCGGGGGGATGAGCAGTTCTTC.

This clone showed up just a few times. CDR3 bases: TGTGCCAGCAAGGAGGGGGCTTCTGATGGCTACACCTTC. It codes for CASKEGASDGYTF. This chain connects TRBV18 to TRBJ1-2, with TRBD1 matching over 7 bases. With V trimmed by 8 bases and J by 6 bases, 9 bases remained unmatched. Per the germline V gene, CDR1 is KGHSH and CDR2 is LQKENI. The CDR3 has 13 residues.

A few counts support this clone. The chain is built from TRBV30 and TRBJ1-3; D is unresolved. Germline CDR1 is GTSNPN and CDR2 is SVGIG (reference sequence). This CDR3 has 14 amino acids. With 3 bases removed from V and 0 bases from J, the gap between germline ends came to 9 bases. DNA of the CDR3: TGTGCCTGGAGCTTTGGCTCCTCTGGAAACACCATATATTTT. This codes for CAWSFGSSGNTIYF.

The chain is built from TRBV11-2 and TRBJ2-3, with 8 bases aligning to TRBD1. The CDR3 is 15 residues long. CDR1 SGHAT and CDR2 FQNNGV come from the germline V gene. Trimming removed 6 bases from V and 3 bases from J; junction bases left unmatched: 8. CDR3 protein: CASRPQTGVTDTQYF. CDR3 in DNA: TGTGCCAGCAGACCACAGACAGGGGTAACAGATACGCAGTATTTT. The full variable domain, with the rest looked up from reference TRBV11-2 and TRBJ2-3, is EAGVAQSPRYKIIEKRQSVAFWCNPISGHATLYWYQQILGQGPKLLIQFQNNGVVDDSQLPKDRFSAERLKGVDSTLKIQPAKLEDSAVYLCASRPQTGVTDTQYFGPGTRLTVL.

The chain is built from TRBV7-3 and TRBJ2-2; 8 nucleotides align to TRBD1. V shed 5 bases, J shed 0 bases, and the junction held 2 bases outside the gene matches. The CDR3 has 15 amino acids. Germline values: CDR1 SGHTA, CDR2 FQGTGA. CDR3 sequence (DNA): TGTGCCAGCAGCATGGGACAGGCGAACACCGGGGAGCTGTTTTTT. Protein product: CASSMGQANTGELFF.

J is TRBJ2-3 and V is TRBV7-3; TRBD2 matches 15 bases. The CDR3 totals 17 residues. V shed 5 bases, J shed 2 bases, and the junction held 5 bases outside the gene matches. Germline CDR1 SGHTA, CDR2 FQGTGA. The CDR3 DNA reads as TGTGCCAGCAGCCGCGGACTAGCGGGGGGGACCACAGATACGCAGTATTTT. Its protein is CASSRGLAGGTTDTQYF.

This chain uses TRBV6-5 with TRBJ1-6; 11 nucleotides match TRBD1. V gave up 6 bases and J gave up 7 bases; unmatched junction bases: 5. This CDR3 has 15 amino acids. The germline gives CDR1 MNHEY, CDR2 SVGAGI. DNA for the CDR3: TGTGCCAGCAGGGGGGGACAGGGGGTGAATTCACCCCTCCACTTT. Protein sequence: CASRGGQGVNSPLHF.

The chain is built from TRBV24-1 and TRBJ2-2, with unresolved D. Deletions cut 1 base from V and 2 bases from J, with 4 bases between. This CDR3 region has 14 residues. Germline CDR1 reads KGHDR; CDR2 reads SFDVKD. CDR3 bases: TGTGCCACCAGTGATTTCGTAAACACCGGGGAGCTGTTTTTT. This codes for CATSDFVNTGELFF.

This clone was observed a single time. The J gene is TRBJ2-1, the V gene TRBV9; 7 bases line up with TRBD2. CDR3 length: 15 amino acids. The germline CDR1 and CDR2 sequences are SGDLS and YYNGEE. V shed 0 bases and J 4 bases; nucleotides not matched to a gene: 4. CDR3 region: CASSVGLAEYNEQFF. DNA for the CDR3: TGTGCCAGCAGCGTAGGGCTAGCGGAGTACAATGAGCAGTTCTTC.

V usage is TRBV5-5 and J usage is TRBJ2-1, with 9 bases that match TRBD2. Germline CDR1 and CDR2: SGHKS and YYEKEE (reference sequence). Losses at the gene ends were 2 bases for V and 14 bases for J; bases not matched to a gene: 17. CDR3 size: 16 residues. CDR3 in amino acids: CASSFQFSGGTSGKFF. CDR3 in DNA: TGTGCCAGCAGCTTCCAGTTTAGCGGGGGAACGAGTGGGAAGTTCTTC.

The chain links TRBV3-1 (or the pseudogene TRBV3-2) to TRBJ1-6; 8 bases agree with TRBD1. This CDR3 contains 16 residues. Germline V gene data show CDR1 as LGHDT and CDR2 as YNNKEL (reference sequence). The J segment lost 10 bases and the V segment lost 1 base, leaving 9 bases of the junction unmatched. CDR3 DNA: TGTGCCAGCAGCCAAGGTCTGCAGGGGGCAGGATCACCCCTCCACTTT. It is translated as CASSQGLQGAGSPLHF.

The chain employs TRBV3-1 (or the pseudogene TRBV3-2) and TRBJ1-1; 8 bases are shared with TRBD1. Trimming at V came to 3 bases and at J to 1 base, leaving 4 bases not matched to a gene. This CDR3 spans 15 amino acids. Germline values: CDR1 LGHDT, CDR2 YNNKEL (reference sequence). The CDR3 DNA reads TGTGCCAGCAGCCACCACAGGGGGTCGAACACTGAAGCTTTCTTT. Its translation: CASSHHRGSNTEAFF.

This clone was recorded a few times. The V and J genes are TRBV19 and TRBJ2-2, with D maybe TRBD1 (6 bases). CDR1 is LNHDA, CDR2 SQIVND, per germline (reference sequence). Trimming removed 1 base from V and 4 bases from J, with 13 bases in between. The CDR3 has 16 amino acids. CDR3 amino acids: CASSIALRGFTGELFF. The CDR3 region has the DNA TGTGCCAGTAGTATAGCCCTCAGGGGTTTCACCGGGGAGCTGTTTTTT.

This chain joins TRBV19 and TRBJ1-2, with a possible D match to TRBD1 (6 bases). The CDR3 sequence is 13 residues long. Germline V gene data show CDR1 as LNHDA and CDR2 as SQIVND (reference sequence). V gave up 6 bases and J gave up 6 bases, with 14 bases separating them. The CDR3 DNA sequence: TGTGCCAGTAGGCACCATGACAGGAATGGCTACACCTTC. As protein: CASRHHDRNGYTF. Supplemented by reference TRBV19 and TRBJ1-2, the full variable domain reads DGGITQSPKYLFRKEGQNVTLSCEQNLNHDAMYWYRQDPGQGLRLIYYSQIVNDFQKGDIAEGYSVSREKKESFPLTVTSAQKNPTAFYLCASRHHDRNGYTFGSGTRLTVV.

The V call is TRBV4-1, the J call TRBJ2-6; maybe TRBD2 (6 bases). Between the trimmed V and J ends, which lost 3 bases and 0 bases, there was a span of 12 bases. CDR1 and CDR2 from the germline V gene are MGHRA and YSYEKL. This CDR3 comprises 17 residues. The CDR3 sequence: CASSQATGDSGANVLTF. CDR3 DNA sequence: TGCGCCAGCAGCCAGGCGACGGGGGACTCTGGGGCCAACGTCCTGACTTTC.

The chain joins TRBV6-6 to TRBJ1-2; no reliable D call. V dropped 6 bases and J dropped 4 bases, with 12 bases sitting between them. The CDR3 sequence is 13 residues long. CDR1 is MNHNY and CDR2 is SVGAGI in the germline V gene (reference sequence). CDR3 coding DNA: TGTGCCAGCAGCTTACGATCCGGCTATGGCTACACCTTC. It specifies CASSLRSGYGYTF.

The rearrangement uses TRBV11-2 and TRBJ2-3; the D gene is possibly TRBD1 (6 bases). The CDR3 loop spans 15 amino acids. Germline V gives CDR1 SGHAT, CDR2 FQNNGV. Between the trimmed V and J ends, which lost 2 bases and 2 bases, there was a span of 11 bases. The CDR3 here is CASSLLSGDTDTQYF. The CDR3 region has the DNA TGTGCCAGCAGCTTATTGTCAGGGGACACAGATACGCAGTATTTT.

V and J are TRBV15 and TRBJ2-7; D uncertain. The CDR3 length is 14 residues. Trimming removed 1 base at V and 7 bases at J, with 14 bases between. From germline, CDR1 is LNHNV and CDR2 YYDKDF (reference sequence). In DNA, the CDR3 is TGTGCCACCAGCAGAGCGGACCGTTACGGAGAGCAGTACGTC. Translation: CATSRADRYGEQYV.

The chain employs TRBV10-3 and TRBJ2-2, with 8 bases lining up with TRBD1. The CDR3 consists of 14 residues. J gave up 4 bases and V 6 bases, and 4 bases lay outside the gene matches. Per the germline V gene, CDR1 is ENHRY and CDR2 is SYGVKD. In DNA form, the CDR3 reads TGTGCCATCAGACGACAGGGGCCCACCGGGGAGCTGTTTTTT. Translating gives CAIRRQGPTGELFF.

The table lists this clone with a count of one. The chain is built from TRBV6-4 and TRBJ2-3, with TRBD1 matching 7 bases. Germline V gene data show CDR1 as MRHNA and CDR2 as SNTAGT. V lost 3 bases to trimming and J lost 2 bases; unmatched junction nucleotides: 2. The CDR3 spans 14 residues. CDR3 coding DNA: TGTGCCAGCAGTGAACAGGGGATCACAGATACGCAGTATTTT. Its protein product is CASSEQGITDTQYF.

This chain joins TRBV7-2 and TRBJ1-5; 8 bases line up with TRBD1. V was clipped by 6 bases and J by 10 bases; unmatched bases: 20. Per the germline V gene, CDR1 is SGHTA and CDR2 is FQGNSA. The CDR3 is made up of 17 amino acids. CDR3 bases: TGTGCCAGCAGTCTCAGGGGGCGCCTCGACGGAATCCGCCCCCAGCATTTT. It yields the protein CASSLRGRLDGIRPQHF. The variable domain in full, completed from reference TRBV7-2 and TRBJ1-5, reads GAGVSQSPSNKVTEKGKDVELRCDPISGHTALYWYRQSLGQGLEFLIYFQGNSAPDKSGLPSDRFSAERTGGSVSTLTIQRTQQEDSAVYLCASSLRGRLDGIRPQHFGDGTRLSIL.

The chain has TRBV19 and TRBJ1-1; a weak D match, TRBD1 (5 bases). Germline CDR1 and CDR2: LNHDA and SQIVND (reference sequence). The CDR3 is 17 amino acids. V lost 7 bases to trimming and J lost 0 bases, with 21 bases between them. The CDR3 here is CASKGNWGGVVNTEAFF. The CDR3 DNA is TGTGCCAGTAAGGGAAACTGGGGGGGAGTTGTGAACACTGAAGCTTTCTTT.

The rearrangement uses TRBV7-2 and TRBJ2-2; D perhaps matches TRBD1 (5 bases). This CDR3 contains 15 residues. Per the germline V gene, CDR1 is SGHTA and CDR2 is FQGNSA. Trimming cost V 6 bases and J 3 bases, with 14 bases left between them. The CDR3 sequence: CASRMVPGYTGELFF. The CDR3 DNA reads TGTGCCAGCAGAATGGTGCCAGGGTACACCGGGGAGCTGTTTTTT.

This clone is a singleton in its sample. This chain uses TRBV9 with TRBJ1-4; D gene uncertain. Trimming removed 4 bases from V and 0 bases from J, with 4 bases in between. Germline lookup yields CDR1 SGDLS and CDR2 YYNGEE. CDR3 size: 13 residues. The DNA for the CDR3 is TGTGCCAGCAGCTCTACAACTAATGAAAAACTGTTTTTT. Amino acids: CASSSTTNEKLFF.

The genes are TRBV24-1 and TRBJ2-3, with D uncertain. The germline V gene encodes CDR1 KGHDR and CDR2 SFDVKD. Trimming removed 1 base from V and 6 bases from J, with 4 bases in between. The CDR3 has 12 residues. The CDR3 DNA is TGTGCCACCAGTGATTTTGCGGATACGCAGTATTTT. Translation: CATSDFADTQYF.

This chain links TRBV2 with TRBJ2-1; D ambiguous. CDR3 length: 11 residues. Germline loops: CDR1 SNHLY, CDR2 FYNNEI. Trimming left V 5 bases short and J 8 bases short, with 7 bases between. The CDR3 protein is CASSNGDEQFF. Here the CDR3 DNA reads TGTGCCAGCAGTAACGGCGATGAGCAGTTCTTC. The whole variable domain, filled in from reference TRBV2 and TRBJ2-1, reads EPEVTQTPSHQVTQMGQEVILRCVPISNHLYFYWYRQILGQKVEFLVSFYNNEISEKSEIFDDQFSVERPDGSNFTLKIRSTKLEDSAMYFCASSNGDEQFFGPGTRLTVL.

The J gene is TRBJ1-2, the V gene TRBV5-1, with D perhaps TRBD1 (5 bases). The CDR3 runs 16 residues. The ends were cut back, 0 bases at V and 7 bases at J, with 19 bases in the middle. Germline lookup yields CDR1 SGHRS and CDR2 YFSETQ. The CDR3 DNA reads TGCGCCAGCAGCTTGGATGGGACTGATTTAGGAAGTGGCTACACCTTC. This encodes CASSLDGTDLGSGYTF.

The CDR3 DNA reads TGTGCCAGCAGTTTCACAGGGAACACTGAAGCTTTCTTT. It translates to CASSFTGNTEAFF. V is TRBV6-2 or TRBV6-3 and J is TRBJ1-1, with TRBD1 as a possible D gene (5 bases). The germline V gene has CDR1 MNHEY and CDR2 SVGEGT. CDR3 length: 13 residues. The V end was cut by 4 bases, the J end by 1 base, with 7 bases between.

V and J are TRBV15 and TRBJ2-1; 7 bases map to TRBD1. The CDR3 is 16 amino acids. Germline V gene lookup returns CDR1 LNHNV and CDR2 YYDKDF (reference sequence). V dropped 2 bases and J dropped 1; count of bases not matched to a gene: 5. CDR3 sequence: CATSRTDRLSYNEQFF. CDR3 nucleotides: TGTGCCACCAGCAGAACGGACAGGTTGTCCTACAATGAGCAGTTCTTC.

This chain uses TRBV5-8 with TRBJ1-6; no clear D. V lost 2 bases and J 0 bases, leaving 18 bases between the germline ends. Germline V lookup: CDR1 SGHTS, CDR2 YDEGEE. This CDR3 has 19 amino acids. Here the CDR3 DNA reads TGTGCCAGCAGCTTTGGGCCAGGCAGAAAAAGCTCCTATAATTCACCCCTCCACTTT. Residues: CASSFGPGRKSSYNSPLHF. The full variable domain, its missing parts supplied by reference TRBV5-8 and TRBJ1-6, is EAGVTQSPTHLIKTRGQQATLRCSPISGHTSVYWYQQALGLGLQFLLWYDEGEERNRGNFPPRFSGRQFPNYSSELNVNALELEDSALYLCASSFGPGRKSSYNSPLHFGNGTRLTVT.